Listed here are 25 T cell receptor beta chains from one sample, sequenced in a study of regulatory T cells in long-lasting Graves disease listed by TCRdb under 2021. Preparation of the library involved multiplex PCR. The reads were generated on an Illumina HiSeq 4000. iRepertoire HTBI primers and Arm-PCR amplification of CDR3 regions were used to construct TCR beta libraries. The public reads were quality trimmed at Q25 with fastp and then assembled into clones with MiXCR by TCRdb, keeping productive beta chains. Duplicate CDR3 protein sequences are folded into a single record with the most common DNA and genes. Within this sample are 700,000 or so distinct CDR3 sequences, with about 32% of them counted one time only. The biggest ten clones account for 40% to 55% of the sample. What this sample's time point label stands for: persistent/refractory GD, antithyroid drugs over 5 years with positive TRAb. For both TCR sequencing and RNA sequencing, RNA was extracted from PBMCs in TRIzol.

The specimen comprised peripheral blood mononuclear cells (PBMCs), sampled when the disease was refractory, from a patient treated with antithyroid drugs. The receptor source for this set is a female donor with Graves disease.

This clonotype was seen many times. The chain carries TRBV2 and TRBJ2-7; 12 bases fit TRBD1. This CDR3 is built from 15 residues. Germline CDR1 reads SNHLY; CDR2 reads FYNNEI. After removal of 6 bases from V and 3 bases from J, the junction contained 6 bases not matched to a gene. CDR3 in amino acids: CASSPGQGAFYEQYF. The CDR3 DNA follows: TGTGCCAGCAGCCCGGGACAGGGGGCATTCTACGAGCAGTACTTC. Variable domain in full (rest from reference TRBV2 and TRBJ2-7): EPEVTQTPSHQVTQMGQEVILRCVPISNHLYFYWYRQILGQKVEFLVSFYNNEISEKSEIFDDQFSVERPDGSNFTLKIRSTKLEDSAMYFCASSPGQGAFYEQYFGPGTRLTVT.

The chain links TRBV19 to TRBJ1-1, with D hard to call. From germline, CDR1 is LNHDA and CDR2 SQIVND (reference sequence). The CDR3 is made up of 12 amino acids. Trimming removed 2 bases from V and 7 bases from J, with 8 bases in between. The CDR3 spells CASSIKGGEAFF. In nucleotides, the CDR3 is TGTGCCAGTAGTATAAAGGGTGGTGAAGCTTTCTTT.

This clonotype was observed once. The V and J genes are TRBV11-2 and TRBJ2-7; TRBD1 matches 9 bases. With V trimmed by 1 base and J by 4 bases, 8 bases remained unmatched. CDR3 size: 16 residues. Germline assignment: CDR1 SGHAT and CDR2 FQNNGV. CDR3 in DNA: TGTGCCAGCAGCTTAGGTGCTGGGACAGGGTTATACGAGCAGTACTTC. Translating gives CASSLGAGTGLYEQYF.

The CDR3 reads CSVLQGTTEAFF. The CDR3 coding sequence is TGCAGCGTTTTACAGGGAACCACTGAAGCTTTCTTT. The chain couples TRBV29-1 to TRBJ1-1; a possible D gene is TRBD1 (6 bases). The CDR3 covers 12 residues. Trimming stripped 5 bases from V and 4 bases from J, with 11 bases between. CDR1 and CDR2 (germline): SQVTM, ANQGSEA.

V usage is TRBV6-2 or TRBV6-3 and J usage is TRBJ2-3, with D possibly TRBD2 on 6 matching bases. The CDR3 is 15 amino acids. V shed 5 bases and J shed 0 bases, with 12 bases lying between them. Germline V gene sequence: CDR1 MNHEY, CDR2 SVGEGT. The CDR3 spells CASSHLRDSTDTQYF. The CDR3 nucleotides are TGTGCCAGCAGTCATCTGCGGGACAGCACAGATACGCAGTATTTT.

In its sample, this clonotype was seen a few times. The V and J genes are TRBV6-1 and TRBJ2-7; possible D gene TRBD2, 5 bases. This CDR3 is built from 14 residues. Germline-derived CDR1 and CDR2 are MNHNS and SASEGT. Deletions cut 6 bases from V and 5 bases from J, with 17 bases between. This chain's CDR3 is CASRGLRGSDEQYF. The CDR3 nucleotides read TGTGCCAGCAGGGGCCTTCGTGGGAGCGACGAGCAGTACTTC.

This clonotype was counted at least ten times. The CDR3 reads CASSGGWARSEETQYF. CDR3 coding DNA: TGTGCCAGCAGTGGGGGGTGGGCGAGAAGCGAGGAGACCCAGTACTTC. The chain is built from TRBV6-2 or TRBV6-3 and TRBJ2-5, with D possibly matching TRBD2 (6 bases). CDR1 is MNHEY and CDR2 is SVGEGT in the germline V gene. CDR3 length: 16 residues. Trimming removed 5 bases at V and 5 bases at J, with 21 bases between.

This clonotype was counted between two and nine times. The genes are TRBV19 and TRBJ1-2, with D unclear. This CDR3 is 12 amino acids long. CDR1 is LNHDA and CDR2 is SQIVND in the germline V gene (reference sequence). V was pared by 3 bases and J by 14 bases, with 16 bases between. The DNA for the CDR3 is TGTGCCAGTAGTATTTCTCCGGATGAAAAAACCTTC. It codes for CASSISPDEKTF.

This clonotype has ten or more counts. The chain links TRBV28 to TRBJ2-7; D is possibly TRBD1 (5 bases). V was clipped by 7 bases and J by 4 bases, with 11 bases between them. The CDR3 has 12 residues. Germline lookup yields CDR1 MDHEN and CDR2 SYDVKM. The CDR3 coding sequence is TGTGCCAGCAAGACAGTGGAATACGAGCAGTACTTC. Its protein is CASKTVEYEQYF.

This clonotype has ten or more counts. The CDR3 DNA reads as TGTGCCAGCAGTTCCCGCAGCCCGGTAACTAATGAAAAACTGTTTTTT. Protein product: CASSSRSPVTNEKLFF. The genes are TRBV12-3 or TRBV12-4 and TRBJ1-4; no reliable D call. V lost 4 bases and J lost 1, with 13 bases in between. This CDR3 is 16 amino acids long.

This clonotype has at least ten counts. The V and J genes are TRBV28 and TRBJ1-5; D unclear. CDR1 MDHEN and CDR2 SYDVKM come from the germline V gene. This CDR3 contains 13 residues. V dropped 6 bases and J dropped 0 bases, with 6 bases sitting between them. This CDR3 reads CASRIDSNQPQHF. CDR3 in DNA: TGTGCCAGCAGAATAGATAGCAATCAGCCCCAGCATTTT.

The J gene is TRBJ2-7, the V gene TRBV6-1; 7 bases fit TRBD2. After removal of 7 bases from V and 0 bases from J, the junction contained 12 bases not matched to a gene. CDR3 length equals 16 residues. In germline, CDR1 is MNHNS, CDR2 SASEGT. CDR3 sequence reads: CASTSGTTVPSYEQYF. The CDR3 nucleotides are TGTGCCAGCACCTCGGGGACTACCGTCCCCTCCTACGAGCAGTACTTC.

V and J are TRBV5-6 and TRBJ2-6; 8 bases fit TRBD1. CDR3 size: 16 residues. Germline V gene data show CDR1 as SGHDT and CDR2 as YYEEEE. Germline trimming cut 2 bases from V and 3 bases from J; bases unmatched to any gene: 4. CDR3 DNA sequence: TGTGCCAGCAGCTTAGCAGGGGGCTTTGGGGCCAACGTCCTGACTTTC. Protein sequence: CASSLAGGFGANVLTF.

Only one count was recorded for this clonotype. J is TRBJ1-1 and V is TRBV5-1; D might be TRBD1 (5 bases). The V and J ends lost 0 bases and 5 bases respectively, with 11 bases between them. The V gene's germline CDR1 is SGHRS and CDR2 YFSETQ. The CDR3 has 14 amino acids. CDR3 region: CASSLAGGLTEAFF. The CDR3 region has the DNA TGCGCCAGCAGCTTGGCCGGGGGTTTGACTGAAGCTTTCTTT.

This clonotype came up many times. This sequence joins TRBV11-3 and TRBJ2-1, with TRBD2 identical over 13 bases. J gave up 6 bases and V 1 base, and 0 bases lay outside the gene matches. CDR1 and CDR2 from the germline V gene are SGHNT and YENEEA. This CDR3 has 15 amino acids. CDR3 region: CASSLGTSGSNEQFF. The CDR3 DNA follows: TGTGCCAGCAGCTTAGGGACTAGCGGGAGCAATGAGCAGTTCTTC.

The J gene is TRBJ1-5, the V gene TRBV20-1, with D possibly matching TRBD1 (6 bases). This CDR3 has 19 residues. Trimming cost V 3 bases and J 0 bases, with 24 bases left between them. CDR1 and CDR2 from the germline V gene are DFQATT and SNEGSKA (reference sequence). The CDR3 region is CSARIIRDTRRDSNQPQHF. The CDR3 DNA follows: TGCAGTGCTAGGATTATACGGGACACCCGAAGGGATAGCAATCAGCCCCAGCATTTT.

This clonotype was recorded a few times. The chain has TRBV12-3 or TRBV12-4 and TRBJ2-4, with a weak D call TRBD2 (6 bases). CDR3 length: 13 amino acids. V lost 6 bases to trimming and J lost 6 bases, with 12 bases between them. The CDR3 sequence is CASRKPGVNIQYF. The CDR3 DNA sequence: TGTGCCAGCAGAAAACCGGGGGTAAACATTCAGTACTTC.

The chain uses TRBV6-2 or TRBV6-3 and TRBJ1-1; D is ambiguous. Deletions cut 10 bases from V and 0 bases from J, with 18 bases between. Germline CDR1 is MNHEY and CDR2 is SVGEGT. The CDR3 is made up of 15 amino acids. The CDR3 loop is CANQKLRVLNTEAFF. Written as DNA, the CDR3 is TGTGCCAACCAAAAGTTGAGGGTGCTGAACACTGAAGCTTTCTTT.

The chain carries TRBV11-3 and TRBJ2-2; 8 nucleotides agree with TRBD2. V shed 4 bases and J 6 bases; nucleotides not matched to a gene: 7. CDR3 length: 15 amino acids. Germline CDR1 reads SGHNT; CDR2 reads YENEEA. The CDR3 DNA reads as TGTGCCAGCAGCTCCCCCCTAGCGGGTCCCGGGGAGCTGTTTTTT. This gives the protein CASSSPLAGPGELFF. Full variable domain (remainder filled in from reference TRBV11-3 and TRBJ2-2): EAGVVQSPRYKIIEKKQPVAFWCNPISGHNTLYWYLQNLGQGPELLIRYENEEAVDDSQLPKDRFSAERLKGVDSTLKIQPAELGDSAVYLCASSSPLAGPGELFFGEGSRLTVL.

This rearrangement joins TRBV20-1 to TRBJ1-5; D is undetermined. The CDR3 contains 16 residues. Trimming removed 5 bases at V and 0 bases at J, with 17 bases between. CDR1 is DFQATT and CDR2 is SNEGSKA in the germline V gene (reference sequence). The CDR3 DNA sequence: TGCAGTGCTCACGTCCCGGGGTTCCCTAGCAATCAGCCCCAGCATTTT. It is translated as CSAHVPGFPSNQPQHF.

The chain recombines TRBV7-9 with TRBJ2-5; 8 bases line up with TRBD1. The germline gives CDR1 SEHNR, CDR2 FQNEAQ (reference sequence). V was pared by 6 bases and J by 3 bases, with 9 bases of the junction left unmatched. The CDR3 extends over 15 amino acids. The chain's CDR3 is CASSSGQGSKETQYF. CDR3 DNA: TGTGCCAGCAGTTCCGGACAGGGATCAAAAGAGACCCAGTACTTC.

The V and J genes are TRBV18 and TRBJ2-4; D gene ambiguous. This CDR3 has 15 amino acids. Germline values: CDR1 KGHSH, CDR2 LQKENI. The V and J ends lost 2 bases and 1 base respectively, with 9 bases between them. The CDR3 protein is CASSPVPWAKNIQYF. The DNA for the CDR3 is TGTGCCAGCTCACCAGTCCCGTGGGCCAAAAACATTCAGTACTTC.

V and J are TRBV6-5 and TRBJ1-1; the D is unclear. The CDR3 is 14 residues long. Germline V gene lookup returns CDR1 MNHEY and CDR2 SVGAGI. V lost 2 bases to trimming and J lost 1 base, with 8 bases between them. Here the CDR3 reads CASSYARTNTEAFF. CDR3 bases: TGTGCCAGCAGTTACGCCAGAACGAACACTGAAGCTTTCTTT.

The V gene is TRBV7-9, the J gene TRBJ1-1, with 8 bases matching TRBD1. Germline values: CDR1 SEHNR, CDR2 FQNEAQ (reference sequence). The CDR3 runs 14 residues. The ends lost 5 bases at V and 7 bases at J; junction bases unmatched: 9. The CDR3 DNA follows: TGTGCCAGCAGCCTACAGGGGGGACGAAATGAAGCTTTCTTT. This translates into CASSLQGGRNEAFF.

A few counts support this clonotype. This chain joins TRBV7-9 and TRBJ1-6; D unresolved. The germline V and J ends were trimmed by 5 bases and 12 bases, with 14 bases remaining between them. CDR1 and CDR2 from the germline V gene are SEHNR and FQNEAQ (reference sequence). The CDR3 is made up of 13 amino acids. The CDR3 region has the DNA TGTGCCAGCAGCCTCGACTCGATTGGACCCCTCCACTTT. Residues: CASSLDSIGPLHF.